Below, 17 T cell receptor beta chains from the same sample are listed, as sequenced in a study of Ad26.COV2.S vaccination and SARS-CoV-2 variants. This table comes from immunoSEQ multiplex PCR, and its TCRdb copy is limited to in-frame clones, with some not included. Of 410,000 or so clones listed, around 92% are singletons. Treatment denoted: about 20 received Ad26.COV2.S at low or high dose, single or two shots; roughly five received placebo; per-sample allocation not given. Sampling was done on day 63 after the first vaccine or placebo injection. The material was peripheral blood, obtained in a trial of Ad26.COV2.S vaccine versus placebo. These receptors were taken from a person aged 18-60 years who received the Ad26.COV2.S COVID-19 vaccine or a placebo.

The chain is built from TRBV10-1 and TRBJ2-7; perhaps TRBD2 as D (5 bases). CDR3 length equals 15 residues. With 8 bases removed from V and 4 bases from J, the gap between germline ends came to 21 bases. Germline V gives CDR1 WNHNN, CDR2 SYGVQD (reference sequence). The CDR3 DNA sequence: TGCGCCAGCCCTGAGGCGGCGGGTATCAGTTACGAGCAGTACTTC. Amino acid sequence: CASPEAAGISYEQYF.

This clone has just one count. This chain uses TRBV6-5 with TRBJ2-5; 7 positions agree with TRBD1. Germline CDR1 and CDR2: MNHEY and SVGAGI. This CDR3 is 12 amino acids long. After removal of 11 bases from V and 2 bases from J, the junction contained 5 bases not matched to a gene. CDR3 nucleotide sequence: TGTGCCGGCTCGGGACAGCAAGAGACCCAGTACTTC. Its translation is CAGSGQQETQYF.

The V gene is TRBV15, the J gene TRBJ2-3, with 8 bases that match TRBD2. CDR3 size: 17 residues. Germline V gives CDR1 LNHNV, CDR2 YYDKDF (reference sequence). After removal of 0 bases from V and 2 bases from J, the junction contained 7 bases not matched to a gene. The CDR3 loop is CATSRDRGGRATDTQYF. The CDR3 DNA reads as TGTGCCACCAGCAGAGATCGCGGGGGGCGGGCCACAGATACGCAGTATTTT.

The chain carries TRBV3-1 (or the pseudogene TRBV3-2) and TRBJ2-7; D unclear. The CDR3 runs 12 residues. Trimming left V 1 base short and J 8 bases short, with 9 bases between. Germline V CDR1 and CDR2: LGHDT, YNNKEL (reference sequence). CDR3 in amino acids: CASSQGRAKQYF. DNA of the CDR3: TGTGCCAGCAGCCAAGGTCGAGCAAAGCAGTACTTC.

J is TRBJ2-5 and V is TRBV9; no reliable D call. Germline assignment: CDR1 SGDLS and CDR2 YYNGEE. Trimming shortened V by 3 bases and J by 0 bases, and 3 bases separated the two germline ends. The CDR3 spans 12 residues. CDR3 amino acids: CASSGNQETQYF. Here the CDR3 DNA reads TGTGCCAGCAGCGGAAACCAAGAGACCCAGTACTTC.

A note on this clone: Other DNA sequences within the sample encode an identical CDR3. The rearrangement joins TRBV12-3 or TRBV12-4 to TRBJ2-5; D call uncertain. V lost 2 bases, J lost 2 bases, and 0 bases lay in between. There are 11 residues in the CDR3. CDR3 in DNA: TGTGCCAGCAGTTTACAAGAGACCCAGTACTTC. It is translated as CASSLQETQYF.

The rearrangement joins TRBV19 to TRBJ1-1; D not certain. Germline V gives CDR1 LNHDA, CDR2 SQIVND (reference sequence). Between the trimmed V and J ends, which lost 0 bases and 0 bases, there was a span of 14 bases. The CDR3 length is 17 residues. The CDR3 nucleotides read TGTGCCAGTAGTATAGATCACGGGAGGGCGATGAACACTGAAGCTTTCTTT. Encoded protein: CASSIDHGRAMNTEAFF.

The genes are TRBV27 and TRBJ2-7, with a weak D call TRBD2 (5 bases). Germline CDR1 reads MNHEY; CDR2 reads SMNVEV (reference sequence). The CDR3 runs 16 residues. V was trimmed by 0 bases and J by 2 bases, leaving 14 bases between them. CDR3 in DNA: TGTGCCAGCAGTTTATCGGGTTGGTCGGGGACCTACGAGCAGTACTTC. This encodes CASSLSGWSGTYEQYF.

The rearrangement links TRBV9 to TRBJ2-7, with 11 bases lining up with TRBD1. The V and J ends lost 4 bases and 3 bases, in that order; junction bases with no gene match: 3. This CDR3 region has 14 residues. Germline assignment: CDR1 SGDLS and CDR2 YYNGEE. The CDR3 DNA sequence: TGTGCCAGCAGCATAGGGACAGGGGGCTACGAGCAGTACTTC. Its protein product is CASSIGTGGYEQYF. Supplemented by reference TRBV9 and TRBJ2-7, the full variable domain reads DSGVTQTPKHLITATGQRVTLRCSPRSGDLSVYWYQQSLDQGLQFLIQYYNGEERAKGNILERFSAQQFPDLHSELNLSSLELGDSALYFCASSIGTGGYEQYFGPGTRLTVT.

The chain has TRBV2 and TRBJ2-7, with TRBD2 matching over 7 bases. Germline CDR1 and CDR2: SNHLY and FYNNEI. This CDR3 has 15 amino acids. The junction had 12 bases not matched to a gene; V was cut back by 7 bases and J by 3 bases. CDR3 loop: CASKLSGERIYEQYF. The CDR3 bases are TGTGCCAGCAAACTGAGCGGGGAAAGAATCTACGAGCAGTACTTC.

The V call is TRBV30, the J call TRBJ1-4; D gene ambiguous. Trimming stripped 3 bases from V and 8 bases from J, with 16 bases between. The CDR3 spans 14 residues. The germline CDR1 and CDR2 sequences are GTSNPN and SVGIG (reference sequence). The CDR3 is CAWRRPGVGEKLFF. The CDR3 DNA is TGTGCCTGGAGGCGTCCGGGAGTGGGAGAAAAACTGTTTTTT.

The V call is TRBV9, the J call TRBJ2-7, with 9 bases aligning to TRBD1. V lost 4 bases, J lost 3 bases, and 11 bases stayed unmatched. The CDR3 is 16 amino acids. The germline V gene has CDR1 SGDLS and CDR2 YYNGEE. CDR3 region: CASSTRGGQGLYEQYF. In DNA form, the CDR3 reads TGTGCCAGCAGCACAAGGGGGGGACAGGGCCTCTACGAGCAGTACTTC.

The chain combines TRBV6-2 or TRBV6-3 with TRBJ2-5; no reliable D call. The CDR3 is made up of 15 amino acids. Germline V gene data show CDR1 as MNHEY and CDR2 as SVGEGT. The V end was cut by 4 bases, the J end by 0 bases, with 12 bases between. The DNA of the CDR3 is TGTGCCAGCAGTTCAACCTGGATTAACCAAGAGACCCAGTACTTC. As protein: CASSSTWINQETQYF.

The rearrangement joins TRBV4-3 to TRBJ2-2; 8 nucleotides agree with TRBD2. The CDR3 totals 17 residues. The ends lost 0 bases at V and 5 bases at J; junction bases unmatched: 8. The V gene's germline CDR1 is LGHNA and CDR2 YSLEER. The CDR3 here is CASSQDVFSGGTGELFF. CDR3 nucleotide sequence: TGCGCCAGCAGCCAAGATGTATTCAGCGGGGGAACCGGGGAGCTGTTTTTT.

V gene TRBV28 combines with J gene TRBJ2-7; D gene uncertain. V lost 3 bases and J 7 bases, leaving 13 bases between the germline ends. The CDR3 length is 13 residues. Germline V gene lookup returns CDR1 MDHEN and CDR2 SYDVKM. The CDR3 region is CASSLIGSGEQYF. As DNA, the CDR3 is TGTGCCAGCAGTTTGATCGGAAGTGGGGAGCAGTACTTC.

The CDR3 loop reads CATSDGALGNQPQHF. DNA of the CDR3: TGTGCCACCAGTGACGGGGCGTTGGGCAATCAGCCCCAGCATTTT. The rearrangement links TRBV24-1 to TRBJ1-5; a possible D gene is TRBD1 (5 bases). Trimming took off 4 bases at V and 2 bases at J, with 11 bases between the two ends. This CDR3 has 15 residues. Germline loops: CDR1 KGHDR, CDR2 SFDVKD.

The chain's CDR3 is CASSQDRDPLGYTF. The CDR3 DNA reads as TGCGCCAGCAGCCAAGACCGGGACCCGCTTGGCTACACCTTC. V usage is TRBV4-1 and J usage is TRBJ1-2, with D maybe TRBD1 (5 bases). Germline V gene data show CDR1 as MGHRA and CDR2 as YSYEKL. This CDR3 is built from 14 residues. The V end was cut by 0 bases, the J end by 7 bases, with 12 bases between.